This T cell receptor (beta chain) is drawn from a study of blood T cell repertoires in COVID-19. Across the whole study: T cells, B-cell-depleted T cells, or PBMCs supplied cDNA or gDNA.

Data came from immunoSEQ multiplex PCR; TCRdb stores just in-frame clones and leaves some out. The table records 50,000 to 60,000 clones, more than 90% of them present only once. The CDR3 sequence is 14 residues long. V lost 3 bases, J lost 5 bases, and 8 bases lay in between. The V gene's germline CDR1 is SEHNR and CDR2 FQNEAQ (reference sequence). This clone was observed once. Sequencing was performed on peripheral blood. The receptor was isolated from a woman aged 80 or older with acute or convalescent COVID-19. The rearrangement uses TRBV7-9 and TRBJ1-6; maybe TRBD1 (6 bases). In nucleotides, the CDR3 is TGTGCCAGCAGCTTCTACAGGGATAATTCACCCCTCCACTTT. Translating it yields CASSFYRDNSPLHF.